This T cell receptor beta chain was retrieved from a study of T cells in Graves' hyperthyroidism and ophthalmopathy. Those patients with uncontrolled infection, other autoimmune disease, pregnancy or lactation were excluded. V was pared by 4 bases and J by 4 bases, with 3 bases of the junction left unmatched. There are 13 residues in the CDR3. Germline CDR1 is MDHEN and CDR2 is SYDVKM. RNA transcripts were the template for amplifying TCR beta CDR3 regions. The HTBI set primed first-round TCR CDR3 RT-PCR. TCRdb ran MiXCR on the multiplex PCR reads and lists one entry per CDR3 protein. The data show 300,000 to 400,000 distinct CDR3 sequences, around 13% seen once. This clonotype was observed many times.

The V call is TRBV28, the J call TRBJ2-5; TRBD2 agrees at 7 bases. This TCR came from a woman younger than 35 with Graves' hyperthyroidism. Sequencing input: blood. CDR3: CASSSGGRETQYF. DNA for the CDR3: TGTGCCAGCAGTTCGGGAGGCCGAGAGACCCAGTACTTC.